A selection of T cell receptor beta chains follows, all from one sample in a study of identical twins. Using its own MiXCR run on the 5' RACE reads, TCRdb lists one record per CDR3 protein. The table records under 900,000 distinct CDR3 sequences, about 20% of them present only once. This sample was shared with a second study, whose subject was T cells expressing NK-cell markers.

Sequences were obtained from PBMCs. These receptors were obtained from a woman aged 18 to 35 in good health. The CDR3 runs from the conserved cysteine through the conserved F or W. D genes are given only for firm matches. The size of a clone is reported for some rows only, either as once, few or many, or as a class for expanded clones.

length,J,D,V,size,DNA,CDR3
11,TRBJ2-1,.,TRBV7-9,few,TGTGCCAGCAGCCTAGGGGACCTCCAGTTCTTC,CASSLGDLQFF
13,TRBJ2-2,.,TRBV20-1,few,TGCAGTGCTGGAAGACCTAACACCGGGGAGCTGTTTTTT,CSAGRPNTGELFF
14,TRBJ2-7,TRBD2,TRBV14,.,TGTGCCAGCAGCCGCGGACTAGGCCTCTACGAGCAGTACTTC,CASSRGLGLYEQYF
15,TRBJ2-5,.,TRBV27,many,TGTGCCAGCAGTTTAGGAGGTGGTGTACAAGAGACCCAGTACTTC,CASSLGGGVQETQYF
16,TRBJ2-6,.,TRBV3-1,.,TGTGCCAGCAGCCAAGCGGGGGACTCTGGGGCCAACGTCCTGACTTTC,CASSQAGDSGANVLTF
13,TRBJ2-7,.,TRBV7-9,many,TGTGCCAGCAGCCCAGATAACAGGGTCGAGCAGTACTTC,CASSPDNRVEQYF
15,TRBJ2-3,.,TRBV6-4,few,TGTGCCAGCAGTTCCACGGGACCCCACACAGATACGCAGTATTTT,CASSSTGPHTDTQYF
13,TRBJ2-7,.,TRBV9,.,TGTGCCAGCAGCGTGACTAGTTCCCACGAGCAGTACTTC,CASSVTSSHEQYF
15,TRBJ1-2,TRBD1,TRBV20-1,.,TGCAGTGCTAGAGACCGGACAGGGGGAGACTATGGCTACACCTTC,CSARDRTGGDYGYTF
11,TRBJ2-7,.,TRBV29-1,few,TGCAGCGTTGTTGAAAACTACGAGCAGTACTTC,CSVVENYEQYF
15,TRBJ2-7,.,TRBV9,many,TGTGCCAGCAGCCCCCGAAGGACTGGGACCTACGAGCAGTACTTC,CASSPRRTGTYEQYF
16,TRBJ2-3,.,TRBV5-1,.,TGCGCCAGCAGCTTGAGGGGCCCTACGGAGCTGGATACGCAGTATTTT,CASSLRGPTELDTQYF
12,TRBJ2-7,.,TRBV29-1,few,TGCAGCGTTGCCGTCACCAACTACGAGCAGTACTTC,CSVAVTNYEQYF
19,TRBJ2-1,TRBD2,TRBV11-2,many,TGTGCCAGCAGCCAGTGGGGGCTAGCGGGAGGAGCGTCCTACAATGAGCAGTTCTTC,CASSQWGLAGGASYNEQFF
13,TRBJ2-3,.,TRBV12-3/TRBV12-4,few,TGTGCCAGCAGTTCCTCCTCGATGACTACGCAGTATTTT,CASSSSSMTTQYF
16,TRBJ2-3,TRBD2,TRBV6-1,.,TGTGCCAGCAGGGCTACTAGCGGGAGGGGAATAGATACGCAGTATTTT,CASRATSGRGIDTQYF
15,TRBJ2-1,TRBD2,TRBV5-1,.,TGCGCCAGCAGCAGAATGACTAGCGGCAACAATGAGCAGTTCTTC,CASSRMTSGNNEQFF
13,TRBJ2-7,.,TRBV5-1,many,TGCGCCAGCAGCTTGGCGCCCGTTTACGAGCAGTACTTC,CASSLAPVYEQYF
15,TRBJ2-1,.,TRBV6-1,.,TGTGCCAGCAGTCTCATCGGGGCCTTCTACAATGAGCAGTTCTTC,CASSLIGAFYNEQFF
15,TRBJ1-4,TRBD1,TRBV20-1,few,TGCAGTGCTAGTCGCCTGGGACAGGGGATTGAAAAACTGTTTTTT,CSASRLGQGIEKLFF
17,TRBJ2-3,.,TRBV20-1,.,TGCAGTGCTAGAGATCGAAATGCAGTCTTTTCCACAGATACGCAGTATTTT,CSARDRNAVFSTDTQYF
15,TRBJ2-3,TRBD1,TRBV5-1,.,TGCGCCAGCAGCGCGGGACAGGGGCAAGCGGATACGCAGTATTTT,CASSAGQGQADTQYF
14,TRBJ2-3,TRBD2,TRBV2,few,TGTGCCAGCGGGGAGCGGGGGGGCAGAGATACGCAGTATTTT,CASGERGGRDTQYF
14,TRBJ2-1,TRBD2,TRBV12-3/TRBV12-4,.,TGTGCCAGCAGTTTGGGACTAGCGATGGTTGAGCAGTTCTTC,CASSLGLAMVEQFF
17,TRBJ2-1,TRBD2,TRBV20-1,.,TGCAGTGCAGGACTAGCGGGAGGGGTTAGCTCCTACAATGAGCAGTTCTTC,CSAGLAGGVSSYNEQFF
15,TRBJ2-1,.,TRBV9,few,TGTGCCAGCAGCGTGGCGGGGCTCTCCTACAATGAGCAGTTCTTC,CASSVAGLSYNEQFF
14,TRBJ2-5,TRBD2,TRBV19,.,TGTGCCAGCAGCGGGACGACGTACCAAGAGACCCAGTACTTC,CASSGTTYQETQYF
13,TRBJ2-3,.,TRBV9,.,TGTGCCAGCAGCGTAGATCAGCGAGATACGCAGTATTTT,CASSVDQRDTQYF
14,TRBJ1-1,.,TRBV5-1,.,TGCGCCAGCTCCATTAAGGGTTTTACCACTGAAGCTTTCTTT,CASSIKGFTTEAFF
16,TRBJ1-5,.,TRBV7-2,.,TGTGCCAGCAGCCTAGGGCGGGACAAAGGCAATCAGCCCCAGCATTTT,CASSLGRDKGNQPQHF
14,TRBJ1-5,.,TRBV20-1,.,TGCAGTGCTAGAGCCGGGACAACCAATCAGCCCCAGCATTTT,CSARAGTTNQPQHF
15,TRBJ2-7,TRBD2,TRBV6-5,few,TGTGCCAGCAGTTATTCTCTAGCGGGCTCCTACGAGCAGTACTTC,CASSYSLAGSYEQYF
15,TRBJ2-6,.,TRBV5-4,.,TGTGCCAGCAGCTTGTTGAGTACTGGGGCCAACGTCCTGACTTTC,CASSLLSTGANVLTF
13,TRBJ2-2,.,TRBV6-2/TRBV6-3,few,TGTGCCAGCAGTTGGCGGGGTCCCGGGGAGCTGTTTTTT,CASSWRGPGELFF
13,TRBJ2-5,.,TRBV12-3/TRBV12-4,.,TGTGCCAGCAGATCCGGGACTTGGGGGACCCAGTACTTC,CASRSGTWGTQYF
16,TRBJ2-4,.,TRBV11-3,few,TGTGCCAGCAGCTCCCGTCAAGGTCCCAACAAAAACATTCAGTACTTC,CASSSRQGPNKNIQYF
15,TRBJ2-1,.,TRBV7-7,.,TGTGCCAGCAGTCTTCAGACTGGACCACAGAGTGAGCAGTTCTTC,CASSLQTGPQSEQFF
18,TRBJ2-4,.,TRBV6-5,.,TGTGCCAGCAGTTACTCTCCCCTGGGGGGCCCGGCCAAAAACATTCAGTACTTC,CASSYSPLGGPAKNIQYF
14,TRBJ2-5,.,TRBV4-1,.,TGCGCCAGCAGCCAGCTAGGAGGAGGCGAGACCCAGTACTTC,CASSQLGGGETQYF
14,TRBJ2-7,TRBD1,TRBV12-3/TRBV12-4,many,TGTGCCAGCATGGGGACAGGAAACTCCTACGAGCAGTACTTC,CASMGTGNSYEQYF
15,TRBJ2-7,TRBD2,TRBV18,.,TGTGCCAGCTCGCCGGGGACTAGCAGTGCCTACGAGCAGTACTTC,CASSPGTSSAYEQYF
15,TRBJ1-1,TRBD1,TRBV20-1,few,TGCAGTGCTAGAGATCGGGACAGGGGACTTACTGAAGCTTTCTTT,CSARDRDRGLTEAFF
13,TRBJ2-7,.,TRBV7-9,few,TGTGCCAGCAGCCCGCCCGGTAGTATCGAGCAGTACTTC,CASSPPGSIEQYF
16,TRBJ1-2,.,TRBV7-9,few,TGTGCCAGCAGTACCCGGAAAGGGGAGTTAAACTATGGCTACACCTTC,CASSTRKGELNYGYTF
15,TRBJ1-1,TRBD1,TRBV6-5,.,TGTGCCAGCAGTTATGGGGACAGAGTGAACACTGAAGCTTTCTTT,CASSYGDRVNTEAFF
14,TRBJ2-1,TRBD2,TRBV2,few,TGTGCCAGCAGTTCAATAGCTAGCGGGAGGGAGCAGTTCTTC,CASSSIASGREQFF
16,TRBJ2-5,.,TRBV6-1,.,TGTGCCAGCAGTGGGAGGGCAGGGGGGGATCAAGAGACCCAGTACTTC,CASSGRAGGDQETQYF
12,TRBJ2-7,.,TRBV9,many,TGTGCCAGCAGCGCCGACAAGAGCGAGCAGTACTTC,CASSADKSEQYF
15,TRBJ2-1,.,TRBV12-3/TRBV12-4,.,TGTGCCAGCAGTTTCCAGGGGAACCGCTACAATGAGCAGTTCTTC,CASSFQGNRYNEQFF
16,TRBJ1-5,.,TRBV6-1,few,TGTGCCAGCAGACCACAGGGTTTCGTAAACAATCAGCCCCAGCATTTT,CASRPQGFVNNQPQHF
15,TRBJ2-1,TRBD1,TRBV11-2,.,TGTGCCAGCAGCTTAGAAGGGGGCGAAGGTCGTGAGCAGTTCTTC,CASSLEGGEGREQFF
14,TRBJ2-7,.,TRBV29-1,.,TGCAGCGTCCGATACCGGGACACCTACTACGAGCAGTACTTC,CSVRYRDTYYEQYF
16,TRBJ2-7,.,TRBV21-1,.,TGTGCCAGCACCCGACACCTAACCACCTCGACTGACGAGCAGTACTTC,CASTRHLTTSTDEQYF
14,TRBJ2-2,TRBD1,TRBV5-8,.,TGTGCCAGCAGCTTTGCAGGGGGCACCGGGGAGCTGTTTTTT,CASSFAGGTGELFF
13,TRBJ2-7,.,TRBV10-2,few,TGCGCCAGCGGGTGGGGGCGCGGATACGAGCAGTACTTC,CASGWGRGYEQYF
14,TRBJ1-5,.,TRBV12-3/TRBV12-4,few,TGTGCCAGCAGTCTCAGGACGGCAAATCAGCCCCAGCATTTT,CASSLRTANQPQHF